The 29 T cell receptor beta chains listed next were all sequenced from one sample in a study of T-cell reconstitution after alpha-beta-depleted transplantation in children. Unique molecular identifiers were incorporated during preparation of the TCRbeta library. TCRdb fed the PCR reads into MiXCR, producing one record per CDR3 protein. The repertoire consists of some 400,000 distinct CDR3 sequences, with 20% occurring once and the leading ten covering 3% to 4.5%. This sample comprised PBMCs from the stem cell graft donor, obtained from the stem cell graft. The receptors originated from a human donor who donated a stem cell graft to a child with acute myeloid leukemia.

The chain couples TRBV12-3 or TRBV12-4 to TRBJ2-2, with D perhaps given as TRBD1 or TRBD2 (5 bases each). The V end lost 5 bases, the J end lost 1 base, and 11 bases lay between the germline ends. There are 15 residues in the CDR3. The CDR3 here is CASSQGDGNTGELFF. As DNA, the CDR3 is TGTGCCAGCAGTCAAGGGGACGGGAACACCGGGGAGCTGTTTTTT.

This clonotype occurred a few times. The gene calls are TRBV12-3 or TRBV12-4 and TRBJ2-5, with TRBD1 matching over 7 bases. CDR3 length equals 15 residues. V shed 6 bases, J shed 3 bases, and the junction held 10 bases outside the gene matches. CDR3 protein: CASSRLRDRKETQYF. The CDR3, as DNA: TGTGCCAGCAGCCGTCTCCGGGACAGAAAAGAGACCCAGTACTTC.

This clonotype was detected a few times. The genes are TRBV4-1 and TRBJ2-3; D is undetermined. This CDR3 has 13 amino acids. Germline V CDR1 and CDR2: MGHRA, YSYEKL. Deletions cut 5 bases from V and 4 bases from J, with 10 bases between. CDR3 sequence reads: CASSVLAADTQYF. The CDR3 region has the DNA TGCGCCAGCAGCGTCCTGGCTGCAGATACGCAGTATTTT.

The DNA for the CDR3 is TGTGCCACCAGCAGTGGACTAGCGGGAGGGCGAGATACGCAGTATTTT. As protein: CATSSGLAGGRDTQYF. The chain couples TRBV15 to TRBJ2-3; 15 positions agree with TRBD2. V shed 3 bases, J shed 5 bases, and the junction held 3 bases outside the gene matches. Germline CDR1 and CDR2: LNHNV and YYDKDF (reference sequence). This CDR3 is 16 amino acids long.

In its sample, this clonotype was seen a few times. The V gene is TRBV4-1, the J gene TRBJ1-1; maybe TRBD1 (5 bases). Germline-derived CDR1 and CDR2 are MGHRA and YSYEKL. The length of the CDR3 is 15 residues. Trimming removed 0 bases from V and 0 bases from J, with 8 bases in between. The CDR3 DNA reads as TGCGCCAGCAGCCAAGATAGAGGGGTGAACACTGAAGCTTTCTTT. It encodes CASSQDRGVNTEAFF.

The J gene is TRBJ2-3, the V gene TRBV3-1, with D tentatively TRBD2 (5 bases). V lost 7 bases and J lost 6, with 14 bases in between. The length of the CDR3 is 13 residues. Looked up from germline, CDR1 is LGHDT and CDR2 is YNNKEL (reference sequence). CDR3: CASTLSGIDTQYF. In DNA form, the CDR3 reads TGTGCCAGCACCCTATCGGGGATCGATACGCAGTATTTT.

The J gene is TRBJ2-1, the V gene TRBV28; 9 positions agree with TRBD2. Trimming took 3 bases from V and 8 from J; bases not matched to a gene: 5. Germline V gene lookup returns CDR1 MDHEN and CDR2 SYDVKM. This CDR3 has 14 residues. CDR3 residues: CASSFSGRFDEQFF. Here the CDR3 DNA reads TGTGCCAGCAGTTTCAGCGGGAGGTTTGATGAGCAGTTCTTC.

The chain combines TRBV6-2 or TRBV6-3 with TRBJ2-3; D is perhaps TRBD2 (6 bases). Germline CDR1 is MNHEY and CDR2 is SVGEGT. The CDR3 has 17 amino acids. V lost 7 bases and J lost 10, with 30 bases in between. Here the CDR3 reads CASTIRGDSGFARAQYF. CDR3 bases: TGTGCCAGCACCATACGAGGGGATAGCGGCTTCGCAAGGGCGCAGTATTTT.

This clonotype was picked up many times. The chain employs TRBV20-1 and TRBJ1-1, with D tentatively TRBD1 (5 bases). The CDR3 is made up of 12 amino acids. Germline CDR1 is DFQATT and CDR2 is SNEGSKA (reference sequence). V lost 6 bases to trimming and J lost 8 bases, with 16 bases between them. The CDR3 coding sequence is TGCAGTGCCTCGGGACTCCGAGAGGAAGCTTTCTTT. Residues: CSASGLREEAFF.

The chain combines TRBV29-1 with TRBJ2-3; possibly TRBD1 for D (6 bases). The CDR3 has 14 residues. Trimming cost V 7 bases and J 4 bases, with 18 bases left between them. CDR1 and CDR2 from the germline V gene are SQVTM and ANQGSEA. CDR3: CSAKPWTVPDTQYF. The DNA of the CDR3 is TGCAGCGCAAAACCTTGGACAGTTCCAGATACGCAGTATTTT.

A few counts support this clonotype. The chain joins TRBV20-1 to TRBJ2-2; no firm D call. The CDR3 runs to 14 residues. Germline V gives CDR1 DFQATT, CDR2 SNEGSKA (reference sequence). The ends were cut back, 1 base at V and 1 base at J, with 7 bases in the middle. CDR3 DNA: TGCAGTGCTAGAGGGCGGATGAACACCGGGGAGCTGTTTTTT. This sequence encodes CSARGRMNTGELFF.

The chain has TRBV12-3 or TRBV12-4 and TRBJ1-3, with 7 bases fitting TRBD1. V lost 6 bases, J lost 7 bases, and 6 bases stayed unmatched. The CDR3 has 13 residues. This chain's CDR3 is CASRIDRENTIYF. As DNA, the CDR3 is TGTGCCAGCAGGATCGACAGGGAGAACACCATATATTTT.

This clonotype has more than one count but fewer than ten. The chain recombines TRBV5-6 with TRBJ2-2; D call uncertain. Germline V gives CDR1 SGHDT, CDR2 YYEEEE. Trimming took off 2 bases at V and 2 bases at J, with 13 bases between the two ends. The CDR3 is 16 residues long. In nucleotides, the CDR3 is TGTGCCAGCAGCTTTGCTAACTCCGGAAACACCGGGGAGCTGTTTTTT. This translates into CASSFANSGNTGELFF. Based on the CDR3 plus reference TRBV5-6 and TRBJ2-2, the full variable domain is DAGVTQSPTHLIKTRGQQVTLRCSPKSGHDTVSWYQQALGQGPQFIFQYYEEEERQRGNFPDRFSGHQFPNYSSELNVNALLLGDSALYLCASSFANSGNTGELFFGEGSRLTVL.

The rearrangement uses TRBV18 and TRBJ2-6; no definite D call. CDR3 length equals 15 residues. From germline, CDR1 is KGHSH and CDR2 LQKENI. Trimming took off 2 bases at V and 0 bases at J, with 5 bases between the two ends. The CDR3 loop is CASSPELSGANVLTF. The DNA of the CDR3 is TGTGCCAGCTCACCAGAGCTCTCTGGGGCCAACGTCCTGACTTTC. The full variable domain, its missing parts supplied by reference TRBV18 and TRBJ2-6, is NAGVMQNPRHLVRRRGQEARLRCSPMKGHSHVYWYRQLPEEGLKFMVYLQKENIIDESGMPKERFSAEFPKEGPSILRIQQVVRGDSAAYFCASSPELSGANVLTFGAGSRLTVL.

V usage is TRBV29-1 and J usage is TRBJ2-3, with 8 nucleotides matching TRBD1. Trimming at V came to 2 bases and at J to 6 bases, leaving 7 bases not matched to a gene. The CDR3 runs to 14 residues. Germline V lookup: CDR1 SQVTM, CDR2 ANQGSEA. CDR3 sequence (DNA): TGCAGCGTTGAACCTCGGGCAGGGGGCGATACGCAGTATTTT. Amino acids: CSVEPRAGGDTQYF.

The chain couples TRBV19 to TRBJ2-1; no clear D. Deletions cut 2 bases from V and 8 bases from J, with 22 bases between. Germline CDR1 is LNHDA and CDR2 is SQIVND (reference sequence). The CDR3 is 17 amino acids. The CDR3, as DNA: TGTGCCAGTAGTATATCCTCCCCTGTTCCTGGCAGGCATGAGCAGTTCTTC. It encodes CASSISSPVPGRHEQFF.

This clonotype was seen a handful of times. V gene TRBV28 combines with J gene TRBJ1-2; a weak D match, TRBD1 (5 bases). CDR3 length: 14 amino acids. CDR1 is MDHEN and CDR2 is SYDVKM in the germline V gene. Trimming took 6 bases from V and 2 from J, leaving 13 bases between them. CDR3 region: CASRQSGMNYGYTF. The CDR3 nucleotides read TGTGCCAGCAGACAATCAGGGATGAACTATGGCTACACCTTC.

This sequence joins TRBV5-1 and TRBJ1-5; D gene ambiguous. Germline assignment: CDR1 SGHRS and CDR2 YFSETQ. There are 16 residues in the CDR3. Trimming left V 0 bases short and J 0 bases short, with 10 bases between. CDR3 sequence: CASSLARAHSNQPQHF. The CDR3 DNA reads as TGCGCCAGCAGCTTGGCGCGGGCCCATAGCAATCAGCCCCAGCATTTT.

This clonotype was recorded at least ten times. The genes are TRBV20-1 and TRBJ2-1; D is tentatively TRBD1 or TRBD2 (5 bases each). Germline V gives CDR1 DFQATT, CDR2 SNEGSKA (reference sequence). V gave up 4 bases and J gave up 2 bases, with 12 bases separating them. This CDR3 is built from 14 residues. As DNA, the CDR3 is TGCAGTGCTACCGGGGCCCAAACCTACAATGAGCAGTTCTTC. Translation gives CSATGAQTYNEQFF.

CDR3 protein: CSARVGQVKNIQYF. The CDR3 nucleotides read TGCAGTGCTAGAGTCGGGCAAGTTAAAAACATTCAGTACTTC. The V call is TRBV20-1, the J call TRBJ2-4; D not certain. V was trimmed by 1 base and J by 4 bases, leaving 11 bases between them. The germline CDR1 and CDR2 sequences are DFQATT and SNEGSKA (reference sequence). This CDR3 contains 14 residues.

As concerns this clonotype: At one end the junction does not follow the germline gene, possibly because of a read error. The CDR3 bases are TGTGCCAGCACCCGGGGCCCGAGCAAAGATACGCAGTATTTT. It is translated as CASTRGPSKDTQYF. This chain joins TRBV12-3 or TRBV12-4 and TRBJ2-3; D could derive from TRBD1 or TRBD2 (5 bases each). CDR3 length: 14 residues.

In its sample, this clonotype was seen many times. The V and J genes are TRBV20-1 and TRBJ2-5; 14 bases agree with TRBD2. Trimming removed 6 bases from V and 5 bases from J; junction bases left unmatched: 14. This CDR3 is built from 17 residues. Germline values: CDR1 DFQATT, CDR2 SNEGSKA (reference sequence). The CDR3 loop is CSAPWGLAGVRGETQYF. In DNA form, the CDR3 reads TGCAGTGCCCCATGGGGACTAGCGGGAGTGCGGGGGGAGACCCAGTACTTC.

The chain carries TRBV29-1 and TRBJ2-3; 7 bases map to TRBD2. The trim removed 3 bases at V and 2 bases at J, leaving 2 bases unmatched. Germline V gene lookup returns CDR1 SQVTM and CDR2 ANQGSEA. The CDR3 runs to 13 residues. The CDR3 spells CSVDRDYTDTQYF. The CDR3 DNA follows: TGCAGCGTTGACAGGGACTACACAGATACGCAGTATTTT.

The genes are TRBV12-3 or TRBV12-4 and TRBJ1-1; a possible D gene is TRBD1 (6 bases). V lost 1 base to trimming and J lost 0 bases, with 12 bases between them. CDR3 length: 16 amino acids. CDR3: CASSLGAQGLNTEAFF. CDR3 sequence (DNA): TGTGCCAGCAGTTTAGGGGCACAGGGATTGAACACTGAAGCTTTCTTT.

The rearrangement joins TRBV7-2 to TRBJ1-5; 7 bases agree with TRBD1. This CDR3 region has 16 residues. Losses at the gene ends were 4 bases for V and 2 bases for J; bases not matched to a gene: 8. The germline CDR1 and CDR2 sequences are SGHTA and FQGNSA. The CDR3 spells CASSSGQVSRNQPQHF. CDR3 coding DNA: TGTGCCAGCAGCTCCGGACAGGTCTCACGCAATCAGCCCCAGCATTTT.

This clonotype came up a few times. The V gene is TRBV7-9, the J gene TRBJ2-2, with 10 nucleotides matching TRBD2. The CDR3 sequence is 16 residues long. Germline-derived CDR1 and CDR2 are SEHNR and FQNEAQ (reference sequence). V was clipped by 5 bases and J by 3 bases; unmatched bases: 6. The CDR3 is CASSPTSGRYTGELFF. The CDR3 coding sequence is TGTGCCAGCAGCCCGACTAGCGGGCGATACACCGGGGAGCTGTTTTTT. Combining the CDR3 with reference TRBV7-9 and TRBJ2-2 gives the whole variable domain DTGVSQNPRHKITKRGQNVTFRCDPISEHNRLYWYRQTLGQGPEFLTYFQNEAQLEKSRLLSDRFSAERPKGSFSTLEIQRTEQGDSAMYLCASSPTSGRYTGELFFGEGSRLTVL.

This clonotype was recorded at least ten times. The chain uses TRBV15 and TRBJ1-5; 7 bases line up with TRBD1. The length of the CDR3 is 14 residues. The germline V gene encodes CDR1 LNHNV and CDR2 YYDKDF (reference sequence). With V trimmed by 5 bases and J by 3 bases, 4 bases remained unmatched. CDR3 sequence (DNA): TGTGCCACCAGCGCTGGACAGGCCAATCAGCCCCAGCATTTT. Amino acids: CATSAGQANQPQHF.

The rearrangement joins TRBV24-1 to TRBJ2-2; the match to TRBD2 covers 12 bases. CDR3 length: 17 residues. Per germline, CDR1 KGHDR and CDR2 SFDVKD. The V gene end was trimmed by 4 bases and the J gene end by 5 bases; junction bases not matched to a gene: 7. CDR3 coding DNA: TGTGCCACCAGTGACGCCGGACTAGCGGGATGGACCGGGGAGCTGTTTTTT. Translating gives CATSDAGLAGWTGELFF.

The chain couples TRBV4-2 to TRBJ2-7; the match to TRBD2 covers 7 bases. This CDR3 has 17 amino acids. Losses at the gene ends were 0 bases for V and 4 bases for J; bases not matched to a gene: 12. The germline CDR1 and CDR2 sequences are LGHNA and YNFKEQ. CDR3 sequence (DNA): TGTGCCAGCAGCCAAGAATGGCTAGCGGTTTTAGAATACGAGCAGTACTTC. Encoded protein: CASSQEWLAVLEYEQYF.